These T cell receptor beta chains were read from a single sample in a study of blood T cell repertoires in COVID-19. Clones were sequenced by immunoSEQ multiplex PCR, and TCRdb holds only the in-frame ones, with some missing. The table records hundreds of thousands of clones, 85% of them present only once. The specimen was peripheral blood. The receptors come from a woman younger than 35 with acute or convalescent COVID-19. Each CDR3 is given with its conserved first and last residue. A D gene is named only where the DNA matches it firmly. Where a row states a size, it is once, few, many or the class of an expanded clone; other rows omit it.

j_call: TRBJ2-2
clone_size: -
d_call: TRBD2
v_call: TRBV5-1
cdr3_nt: TGCGCCAGCAGCACTGGGAGGGAGTTAACCGGGGAGCTGTTTTTT
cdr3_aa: CASSTGRELTGELFF

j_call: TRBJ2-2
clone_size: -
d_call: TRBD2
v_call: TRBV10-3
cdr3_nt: TGTGCCATCAGCAGGACTAGCGGGTCCGGGGGCGGGGAGCTGTTTTTT
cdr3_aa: CAISRTSGSGGGELFF

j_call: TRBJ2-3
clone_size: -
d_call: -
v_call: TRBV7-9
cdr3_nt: TGTGCCAGCAGCCCCCAGGGGGATACGCAGTATTTT
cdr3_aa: CASSPQGDTQYF

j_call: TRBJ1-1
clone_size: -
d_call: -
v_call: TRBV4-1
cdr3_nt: TGCGCCAGCACGGGAGTGAACACTGAAGCTTTCTTT
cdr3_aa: CASTGVNTEAFF

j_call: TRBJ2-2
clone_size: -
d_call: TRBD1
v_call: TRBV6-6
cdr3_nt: TGTGCCAGCAGACCTCTGACAGGGGGTAACACCGGGGAGCTGTTTTTT
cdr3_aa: CASRPLTGGNTGELFF

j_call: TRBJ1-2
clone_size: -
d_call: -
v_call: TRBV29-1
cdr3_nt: TGCAGCGTCGTCGACAGTAACTATGGCTACACCTTC
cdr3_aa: CSVVDSNYGYTF

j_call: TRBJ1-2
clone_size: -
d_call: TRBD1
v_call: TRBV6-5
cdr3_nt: TGTGCCAGCAGTTACAAGACAGGGGCGATCTATGGCTACACCTTC
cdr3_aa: CASSYKTGAIYGYTF

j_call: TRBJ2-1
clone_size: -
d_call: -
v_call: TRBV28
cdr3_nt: TGTGCCAGCAGTTTACTCGGTAAAAATGAGCAGTTCTTC
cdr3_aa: CASSLLGKNEQFF

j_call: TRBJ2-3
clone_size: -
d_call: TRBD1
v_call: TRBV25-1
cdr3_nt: TGTGCCAGCAGTGAATTAGGCACAGGGGGCACAGATACGCAGTATTTT
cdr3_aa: CASSELGTGGTDTQYF

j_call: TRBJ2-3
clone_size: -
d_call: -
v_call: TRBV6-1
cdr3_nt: TGTGCCAGCAGTGAAGCGCTCCTCGGGAGTTATACGCAGTATTTT
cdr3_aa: CASSEALLGSYTQYF

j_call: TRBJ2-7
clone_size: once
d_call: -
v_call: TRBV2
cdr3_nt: TGTGCCAGCAGCCAGGCCCTGTTGCACTCCTACGAGCAGTACTTC
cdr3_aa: CASSQALLHSYEQYF

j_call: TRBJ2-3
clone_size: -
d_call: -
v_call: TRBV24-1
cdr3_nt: TGTGCCACCAGTGATTTTCCTAGCGCAGATACGCAGTATTTT
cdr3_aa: CATSDFPSADTQYF

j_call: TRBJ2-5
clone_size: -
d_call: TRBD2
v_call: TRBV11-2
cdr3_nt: TGTGCCAGCAGCTTAAGCATCAGCGGGGGGGCAGAGACCCAGTACTTC
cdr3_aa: CASSLSISGGAETQYF

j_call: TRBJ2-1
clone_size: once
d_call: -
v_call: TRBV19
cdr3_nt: TGTGCCAGTCAGGTCGGTAACTCCTACAATGAGCAGTTCTTC
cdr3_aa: CASQVGNSYNEQFF

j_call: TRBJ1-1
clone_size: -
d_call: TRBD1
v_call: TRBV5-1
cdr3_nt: TGCGCCAGCAGCTCCAACAGGGGCATGAACACTGAAGCTTTCTTT
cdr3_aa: CASSSNRGMNTEAFF

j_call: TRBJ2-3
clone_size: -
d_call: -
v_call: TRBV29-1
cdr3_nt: TGCAGCGTTGTAAAGGCGGAATTCACAGATACGCAGTATTTT
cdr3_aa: CSVVKAEFTDTQYF

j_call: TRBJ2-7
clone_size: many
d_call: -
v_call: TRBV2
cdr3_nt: TGTGCCAGCACTGGCGGGACCGCCTACGAGCAGTACTTC
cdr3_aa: CASTGGTAYEQYF

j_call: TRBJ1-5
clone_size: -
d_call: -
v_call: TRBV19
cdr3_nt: TGTGCCAGTAGTACGGGATCTAGCAATCAGCCCCAGCATTTT
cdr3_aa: CASSTGSSNQPQHF

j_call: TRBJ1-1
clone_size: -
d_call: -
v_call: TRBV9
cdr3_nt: TGTGCCAGCAGCGTATCTGGAGGGGTCAACACTGAAGCTTTCTTT
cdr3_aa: CASSVSGGVNTEAFF

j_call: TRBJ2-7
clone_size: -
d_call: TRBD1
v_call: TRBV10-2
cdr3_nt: TGCGCCAGCAGTGATACAGGGGGTATCTACGAGCAGTACTTC
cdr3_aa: CASSDTGGIYEQYF

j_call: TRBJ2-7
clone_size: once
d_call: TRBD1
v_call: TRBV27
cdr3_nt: TGTGCCAGCAGTTTAGGGACAGGGCAAAACGAGCAGTACTTC
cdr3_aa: CASSLGTGQNEQYF

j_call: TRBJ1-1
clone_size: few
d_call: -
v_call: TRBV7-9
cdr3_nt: TGTGCCAGCAGCTTAGATTGGCAGGGGAGAAGGGACACTGAAGCTTTCTTT
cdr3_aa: CASSLDWQGRRDTEAFF